This T cell receptor beta chain was retrieved from a study of T-cell memory formation after mild COVID-19. Overall study findings and caveats: Second-wave clones reaching peak frequency on day 37 lacked confirmed SARS-CoV-2 specificity. CD4+ bias marked clones expanding day 15 to 37, unlike balanced contracting clones.

This CDR3 spans 14 amino acids. Each CDR3 protein gets one entry after TCRdb re-called the 5' RACE reads with MiXCR. The sample shows 530,000 or so distinct CDR3 sequences, 17% of them seen only once. Note on this clonotype: Its antigen is still unknown. A much larger clonotype is one base distant, so this may be a read error.

Sequencing was carried out using PBMCs or a T cell subset sorted from them (not recorded which). The chain joins TRBV12-3 or TRBV12-4 to TRBJ1-1; tentatively, D is TRBD1 (6 bases). This clonotype originated in an adult woman who had mild COVID-19 (a few samples of this study predate the infection). Cell type and time point are not known. CDR3 bases: TGTGACAGCAGTCCGACAGGTTTGAACACTGAAGCTTTCTTT. Protein product: CDSSPTGLNTEAFF.